This T cell receptor (beta chain) derives from a study of blood T cell repertoires in COVID-19. Looking at the study overall: COVID-19 samples from acute and convalescent phases originated in the United States, Italy and Spain. T cells, B-cell-depleted T cells, or PBMCs supplied cDNA or gDNA.

This CDR3 is built from 14 residues. Deletions cut 3 bases from V and 2 bases from J, with 11 bases between. Germline V lookup: CDR1 SGHDT, CDR2 YYEEEE. Study processing details: It was from reference gene primer amplification that nucleated cell counts were estimated. TCRdb's copy holds only in-frame clones and misses some; the assay was immunoSEQ multiplex PCR. Clone size and the V and J calls come from that table; the DNA yielded D and trimming. The repertoire consists of around 130,000 clones, with about 87% occurring once and the leading ten covering 2% to 2.5%. Source material: peripheral blood. The receptor's source is a woman aged 45-60 years with acute or convalescent COVID-19. The chain is built from TRBV5-6 and TRBJ1-1; D is uncertain. CDR3 region: CASSSVIRNTEAFF. The CDR3 DNA reads TGTGCCAGCAGCTCCGTGATCAGAAACACTGAAGCTTTCTTT.